The present TCR beta chain was sequenced within a study of T cells in Graves' hyperthyroidism and ophthalmopathy. RNA transcripts yielded amplified TCR beta CDR3 regions. The primer set for the first-round RT-PCR of the TCR CDR3 was HTBI. TCRdb re-analysed the multiplex PCR reads in MiXCR, keeping a single row per CDR3 protein. The sample shows about 640,000 distinct CDR3 sequences, less than 25% of them seen only once. Germline V gene data show CDR1 as SGHRS and CDR2 as YFSETQ. V gave up 5 bases and J gave up 4 bases, with 20 bases separating them. CDR3 length equals 16 residues. This clonotype was seen a few times.

V and J are TRBV5-1 and TRBJ2-3, with D possibly TRBD1 on 6 matching bases. The specimen sequenced was blood. This TCR was sampled from a man aged 25 to 45 with Graves' ophthalmopathy. DNA of the CDR3: TGCGCCAGCAGAGCCTCTCCGGGACAAAGTTCAGATACGCAGTATTTT. Translated: CASRASPGQSSDTQYF.